This TCR beta chain was recovered during a study of graft-versus-host responses after intestinal transplantation. For the study at large: All recipients were transplanted with multivisceral, liver-intestinal, or isolated intestinal grafts. Each recipient received anti-thymocyte globulin induction, then tacrolimus and steroids for approximately 3 years. Study-level results: The presence of high graft-versus-host to host-versus-graft clonal ratios in allografts characterized patients with graft-donor T cell macrochimerism. GvH clones were identified in recipient marrow, with some first appearing in ileum or blood.

Germline V gene sequence: CDR1 SGDLS, CDR2 YYNGEE. The V segment lost 0 bases and the J segment 0 bases; nucleotides outside the gene matches: 4. The CDR3 runs 16 residues. Concerning this clone itself: Its matching antigen is unknown.

TCRdb's table, derived via immunoSEQ multiplex PCR, lists solely in-frame clones and lacks some. This sample carries 130,000 or so clones, 80% to 95% of them seen once, and the ten largest clones take 0.19%. The TCR sequence derives from a human donor who received an intestinal transplant. This sequence joins TRBV9 and TRBJ2-7, with TRBD2 matching over 9 bases. Sequences were derived from unstimulated CD4+ T cells sorted from spleen or lymph node cells, sampled before intestinal transplant. In nucleotides, the CDR3 is TGTGCCAGCAGCGTAGGGAGCGGGGGGAGCTCCTACGAGCAGTACTTC. The encoded protein is CASSVGSGGSSYEQYF.